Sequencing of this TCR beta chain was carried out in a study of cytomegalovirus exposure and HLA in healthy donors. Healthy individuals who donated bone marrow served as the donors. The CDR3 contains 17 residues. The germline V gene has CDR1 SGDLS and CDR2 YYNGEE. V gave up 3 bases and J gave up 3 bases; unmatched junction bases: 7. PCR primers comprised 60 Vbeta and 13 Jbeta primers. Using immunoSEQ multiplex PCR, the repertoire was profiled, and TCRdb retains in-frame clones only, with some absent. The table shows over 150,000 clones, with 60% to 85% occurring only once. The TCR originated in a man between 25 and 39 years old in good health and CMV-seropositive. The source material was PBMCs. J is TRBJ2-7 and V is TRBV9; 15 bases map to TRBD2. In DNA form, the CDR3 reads TGTGCCAGCAGCGAGGGGACTAGCGGGGGGACTTTCTACGAGCAGTACTTC. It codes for CASSEGTSGGTFYEQYF.